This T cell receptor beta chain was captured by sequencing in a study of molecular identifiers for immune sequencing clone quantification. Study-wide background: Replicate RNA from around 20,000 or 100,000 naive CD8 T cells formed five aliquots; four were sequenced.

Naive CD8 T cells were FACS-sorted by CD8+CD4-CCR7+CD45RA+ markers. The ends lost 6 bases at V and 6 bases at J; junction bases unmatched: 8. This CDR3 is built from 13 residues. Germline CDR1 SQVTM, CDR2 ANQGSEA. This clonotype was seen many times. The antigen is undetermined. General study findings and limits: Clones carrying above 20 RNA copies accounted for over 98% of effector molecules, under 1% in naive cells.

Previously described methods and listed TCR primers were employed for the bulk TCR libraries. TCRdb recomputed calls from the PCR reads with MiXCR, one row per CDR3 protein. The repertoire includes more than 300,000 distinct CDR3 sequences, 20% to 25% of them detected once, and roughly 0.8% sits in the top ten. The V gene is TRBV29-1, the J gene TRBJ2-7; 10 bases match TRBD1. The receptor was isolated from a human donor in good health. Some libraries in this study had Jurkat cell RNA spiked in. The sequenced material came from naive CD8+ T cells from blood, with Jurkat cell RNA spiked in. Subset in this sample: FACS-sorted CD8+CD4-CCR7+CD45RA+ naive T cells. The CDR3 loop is CSVLGTGAREQYF. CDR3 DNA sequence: TGCAGCGTGCTCGGGACAGGGGCCCGCGAGCAGTACTTC.